The clone carrying this T cell receptor beta chain has ten or more counts. Its antigen is undetermined. The sample belongs to a study of blood T cells in healthy people across ages. The study's findings and limits: There were more naive CD4+ cells and higher diversity in long-lived donors than in aged donors.

The extraction recovered at least 5 micrograms of total RNA per sample. Alongside a J-beta primer mix, a sample-barcoded 5' primer served in a second PCR lasting roughly 7 to 11 cycles. Unique molecular identifiers of 12 random nucleotides labeled each cDNA. CDR3-containing paired-end reads numbering at least 3 million came from each sample. TCRdb re-called the 5' RACE reads through MiXCR, storing one row per CDR3 protein. The sample has about 1.6 million distinct CDR3 sequences, 30% to 35% seen once. There are 13 residues in the CDR3. Germline CDR1 reads SQVTM; CDR2 reads ANQGSEA. J lost 7 bases, V lost 4 bases, and 3 bases had no gene match.

Sample: blood. The sequence derives from a woman aged 25 to 39 in good health. The genes are TRBV29-1 and TRBJ2-1, with TRBD1 identical over 11 bases. The CDR3 loop is CSVGTGGMNEQFF. The CDR3 nucleotides read TGCAGCGTTGGGACAGGGGGCATGAATGAGCAGTTCTTC.